The 17 T cell receptor beta chains below come from one sample, sequenced in a study of T-cell reconstitution after alpha-beta-depleted transplantation in children. For TCRbeta, the library was prepared with unique molecular identifiers. A single record per CDR3 protein comes from TCRdb applying MiXCR to the PCR reads. Of around 700,000 distinct CDR3 sequences listed, under 15% were seen once; the top ten hold 0.79%. Source: PBMCs, taken before TCRalphabeta/CD19-depleted stem cell transplant. The receptor set was obtained from a girl aged 2-9 years with congenital amegakaryocytic thrombocytopenia, due to receive a stem cell transplant.

Ten or more counts support this clonotype. The chain employs TRBV20-1 and TRBJ2-1; TRBD2 matches 8 bases. V gave up 6 bases and J gave up 5 bases; unmatched junction bases: 9. The CDR3 is made up of 14 amino acids. Germline CDR1 and CDR2: DFQATT and SNEGSKA (reference sequence). CDR3 region: CSALVAGRNNEQFF. DNA of the CDR3: TGCAGTGCCCTGGTAGCGGGACGGAACAATGAGCAGTTCTTC.

The rearrangement uses TRBV28 and TRBJ2-7; TRBD1 is a possible D gene (5 bases). V lost 3 bases, J lost 1 base, and 13 bases lay in between. This CDR3 contains 15 residues. The germline V gene has CDR1 MDHEN and CDR2 SYDVKM. CDR3 sequence: CASSLIRVNSYEQYF. The CDR3 DNA is TGTGCCAGCAGTTTGATCAGGGTAAATTCCTACGAGCAGTACTTC.

The chain uses TRBV18 and TRBJ1-2; D may be TRBD1 (5 bases). The CDR3 totals 13 residues. Trimming took 0 bases from V and 6 from J, leaving 8 bases between them. Per the germline V gene, CDR1 is KGHSH and CDR2 is LQKENI. The CDR3 sequence is CASSPPGGNGYTF. DNA for the CDR3: TGTGCCAGCTCACCACCGGGGGGGAATGGCTACACCTTC.

As concerns this clonotype: A much larger clone sits a single nucleotide away, making a read error possible. The chain joins TRBV28 to TRBJ1-5; 7 nucleotides agree with TRBD1. The CDR3 covers 14 residues. The germline V gene encodes CDR1 MDHEN and CDR2 SYDVKM. CDR3 loop: CTSTDKQGYQPQHF. CDR3 nucleotides: TGTACCAGCACCGATAAACAGGGGTATCAGCCCCAGCATTTT. The full variable domain, completed using reference TRBV28 and TRBJ1-5, is DVKVTQSSRYLVKRTGEKVFLECVQDMDHENMFWYRQDPGLGLRLIYFSYDVKMKEKGDIPEGYSVSREKKERFSLILESASTNQTSMYLCTSTDKQGYQPQHFGDGTRLSIL.

This rearrangement joins TRBV12-3 or TRBV12-4 to TRBJ1-2; TRBD1 might be the D (5 bases). The ends were cut back, 6 bases at V and 0 bases at J, with 17 bases in the middle. The CDR3 runs 16 residues. DNA of the CDR3: TGTGCCAGCAGCCCCCACTGGGACCCATCTAACTATGGCTACACCTTC. This codes for CASSPHWDPSNYGYTF.

There are many counts of this clonotype. V gene TRBV12-3 or TRBV12-4 combines with J gene TRBJ1-2; TRBD1 aligns across 7 bases. The junction had 5 bases not matched to a gene; V was cut back by 6 bases and J by 4 bases. The CDR3 is 13 amino acids. The CDR3 region has the DNA TGTGCCAGCAGAGGGACAGCTCTCTATGGCTACACCTTC. Encoded protein: CASRGTALYGYTF.

This clonotype showed up many times. V usage is TRBV29-1 and J usage is TRBJ1-2; D is possibly TRBD1 (5 bases). The CDR3 runs 12 residues. Germline V gives CDR1 SQVTM, CDR2 ANQGSEA. V lost 5 bases to trimming and J lost 4 bases, with 11 bases between them. CDR3 protein: CSVRGLFYGYTF. DNA of the CDR3: TGCAGCGTTCGGGGCCTCTTCTATGGCTACACCTTC.

This clonotype showed up many times. The rearrangement uses TRBV5-1 and TRBJ1-5; D not certain. V lost 0 bases, J lost 4 bases, and 8 bases lay in between. Germline CDR1 reads SGHRS; CDR2 reads YFSETQ. CDR3 length equals 14 residues. For the CDR3, the DNA is TGCGCCAGCAGCTTGGGGCTCGGAAATCAGCCCCAGCATTTT. This gives the protein CASSLGLGNQPQHF.

This clonotype was seen a few times. This chain joins TRBV15 and TRBJ2-5; D not certain. V lost 5 bases and J 3 bases, leaving 16 bases between the germline ends. Germline CDR1 LNHNV, CDR2 YYDKDF (reference sequence). CDR3 length equals 15 residues. The CDR3 loop reads CATSSPVGSEETQYF. Written as DNA, the CDR3 is TGTGCCACCAGCTCCCCTGTGGGATCGGAAGAGACCCAGTACTTC. Looking up the rest from reference TRBV15 and TRBJ2-5 gives the full variable domain: DAMVIQNPRYQVTQFGKPVTLSCSQTLNHNVMYWYQQKSSQAPKLLFHYYDKDFNNEADTPDNFQSRRPNTSFCFLDIRSPGLGDTAMYLCATSSPVGSEETQYFGPGTRLLVL.

This clonotype has a handful of counts. The gene calls are TRBV12-3 or TRBV12-4 and TRBJ2-1, with 10 bases that match TRBD2. V lost 3 bases, J lost 6 bases, and 5 bases stayed unmatched. The CDR3 contains 15 residues. CDR3: CASSFGTSDPNEQFF. The CDR3 DNA reads TGTGCCAGCAGTTTCGGGACTAGCGACCCCAATGAGCAGTTCTTC.

This clonotype was counted between two and nine times. The chain uses TRBV6-2 or TRBV6-3 and TRBJ2-2, with 10 bases identical to TRBD2. V shed 2 bases, J shed 5 bases, and the junction held 11 bases outside the gene matches. The CDR3 runs to 18 residues. From germline, CDR1 is MNHEY and CDR2 SVGEGT. The CDR3 loop is CASSYGTLAGERTGELFF. In nucleotides, the CDR3 is TGTGCCAGCAGTTACGGGACCCTAGCGGGAGAAAGGACCGGGGAGCTGTTTTTT.

This clonotype was counted only a few times. This sequence joins TRBV7-2 and TRBJ1-3, with D maybe TRBD1 (6 bases). Germline V gene lookup returns CDR1 SGHTA and CDR2 FQGNSA. This CDR3 comprises 13 residues. Deletions cut 1 base from V and 7 bases from J, with 8 bases between. CDR3 bases: TGTGCCAGCAGCTTAGACAGGGAGAACACCATATATTTT. This translates into CASSLDRENTIYF.

Comment on this clonotype: At one end the junction does not follow the germline gene, possibly because of a read error. The chain uses TRBV7-8 and TRBJ2-3, with D possibly being TRBD1 (6 bases). Germline values: CDR1 SGHVS, CDR2 FQNEAQ. The CDR3 totals 16 residues. CDR3 sequence: CASSSRGTMRTDTHYF. The CDR3 DNA reads TGTGCCAGCAGCTCAAGAGGGACAATGAGGACAGATACGCACTATTTT.

The chain links TRBV20-1 to TRBJ2-5; the D gene could be TRBD1 or TRBD2 (5 bases each). Germline V gives CDR1 DFQATT, CDR2 SNEGSKA (reference sequence). The CDR3 consists of 15 residues. Trimming pared 0 bases from V and 3 bases from J, leaving 14 bases between. This CDR3 reads CSARDLRRGEETQYF. CDR3 in DNA: TGCAGTGCTAGAGATCTTAGAAGGGGAGAAGAGACCCAGTACTTC.

This clonotype was recorded many times. This chain uses TRBV5-1 with TRBJ2-7; D is possibly TRBD1 (7 bases). This CDR3 is 17 amino acids long. Trimming took 3 bases from V and 2 from J, leaving 21 bases between them. Per germline, CDR1 SGHRS and CDR2 YFSETQ. CDR3: CASSYEDYRGMAYEQYF. Here the CDR3 DNA reads TGCGCCAGCAGCTATGAGGACTACAGGGGAATGGCCTACGAGCAGTACTTC.

In its sample, this clonotype was seen a few times. The chain employs TRBV5-1 and TRBJ2-2; D is unclear. The CDR3 is 15 residues long. Trimming removed 4 bases at V and 5 bases at J, with 15 bases between. Germline V CDR1 and CDR2: SGHRS, YFSETQ. CDR3 protein: CASSPPSTGTGELFF. The CDR3 coding sequence is TGCGCCAGCAGCCCCCCCAGCACCGGGACCGGGGAGCTGTTTTTT.

This clonotype was seen ten or more times. This chain's CDR3 is CSVGNRGYEQYF. The CDR3 region has the DNA TGCAGCGTTGGTAACAGGGGTTACGAGCAGTACTTC. The genes are TRBV29-1 and TRBJ2-7, with 7 bases that match TRBD1. This CDR3 contains 12 residues. Germline values: CDR1 SQVTM, CDR2 ANQGSEA. Germline trimming cut 4 bases from V and 4 bases from J; bases unmatched to any gene: 4.